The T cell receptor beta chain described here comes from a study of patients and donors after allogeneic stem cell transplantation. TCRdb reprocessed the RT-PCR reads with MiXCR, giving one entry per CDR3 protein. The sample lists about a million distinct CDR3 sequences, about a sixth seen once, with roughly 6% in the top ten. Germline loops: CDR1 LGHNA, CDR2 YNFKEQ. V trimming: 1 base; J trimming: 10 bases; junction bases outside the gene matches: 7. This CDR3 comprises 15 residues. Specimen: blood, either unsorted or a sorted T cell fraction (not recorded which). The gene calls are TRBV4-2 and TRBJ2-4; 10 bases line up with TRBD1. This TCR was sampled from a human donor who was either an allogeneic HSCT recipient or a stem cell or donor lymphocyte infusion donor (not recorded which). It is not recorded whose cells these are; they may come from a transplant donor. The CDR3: CASSQAGTGDSIQYF. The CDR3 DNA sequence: TGTGCCAGCAGCCAAGCCGGGACAGGGGATTCTATTCAGTACTTC.